The subject of this entry is one T cell receptor beta chain. A second PCR, run for about 6 to 11 cycles, used a sample-barcoded 5' primer plus a J-beta primer mix. TCRdb reprocessed the 5' RACE reads with MiXCR, giving one entry per CDR3 protein. The sample gives some 750,000 distinct CDR3 sequences, 20% to 25% of which show up once; around 21% is in the top ten. This record belongs to a study of blood T cells in healthy people across ages. This CDR3 spans 15 amino acids. CDR1 is SGHTA and CDR2 is FQGNSA in the germline V gene. V gave up 5 bases and J gave up 2 bases, with 13 bases separating them. This TCR came from a man in his sixties or seventies in good health. Material for sequencing was blood. The chain joins TRBV7-2 to TRBJ1-3, with a possible D match to TRBD1 (5 bases). The DNA for the CDR3 is TGTGCCAGCAGCCTCAGTCCGGGGCCTGGAAACACCATATATTTT. Translation: CASSLSPGPGNTIYF.